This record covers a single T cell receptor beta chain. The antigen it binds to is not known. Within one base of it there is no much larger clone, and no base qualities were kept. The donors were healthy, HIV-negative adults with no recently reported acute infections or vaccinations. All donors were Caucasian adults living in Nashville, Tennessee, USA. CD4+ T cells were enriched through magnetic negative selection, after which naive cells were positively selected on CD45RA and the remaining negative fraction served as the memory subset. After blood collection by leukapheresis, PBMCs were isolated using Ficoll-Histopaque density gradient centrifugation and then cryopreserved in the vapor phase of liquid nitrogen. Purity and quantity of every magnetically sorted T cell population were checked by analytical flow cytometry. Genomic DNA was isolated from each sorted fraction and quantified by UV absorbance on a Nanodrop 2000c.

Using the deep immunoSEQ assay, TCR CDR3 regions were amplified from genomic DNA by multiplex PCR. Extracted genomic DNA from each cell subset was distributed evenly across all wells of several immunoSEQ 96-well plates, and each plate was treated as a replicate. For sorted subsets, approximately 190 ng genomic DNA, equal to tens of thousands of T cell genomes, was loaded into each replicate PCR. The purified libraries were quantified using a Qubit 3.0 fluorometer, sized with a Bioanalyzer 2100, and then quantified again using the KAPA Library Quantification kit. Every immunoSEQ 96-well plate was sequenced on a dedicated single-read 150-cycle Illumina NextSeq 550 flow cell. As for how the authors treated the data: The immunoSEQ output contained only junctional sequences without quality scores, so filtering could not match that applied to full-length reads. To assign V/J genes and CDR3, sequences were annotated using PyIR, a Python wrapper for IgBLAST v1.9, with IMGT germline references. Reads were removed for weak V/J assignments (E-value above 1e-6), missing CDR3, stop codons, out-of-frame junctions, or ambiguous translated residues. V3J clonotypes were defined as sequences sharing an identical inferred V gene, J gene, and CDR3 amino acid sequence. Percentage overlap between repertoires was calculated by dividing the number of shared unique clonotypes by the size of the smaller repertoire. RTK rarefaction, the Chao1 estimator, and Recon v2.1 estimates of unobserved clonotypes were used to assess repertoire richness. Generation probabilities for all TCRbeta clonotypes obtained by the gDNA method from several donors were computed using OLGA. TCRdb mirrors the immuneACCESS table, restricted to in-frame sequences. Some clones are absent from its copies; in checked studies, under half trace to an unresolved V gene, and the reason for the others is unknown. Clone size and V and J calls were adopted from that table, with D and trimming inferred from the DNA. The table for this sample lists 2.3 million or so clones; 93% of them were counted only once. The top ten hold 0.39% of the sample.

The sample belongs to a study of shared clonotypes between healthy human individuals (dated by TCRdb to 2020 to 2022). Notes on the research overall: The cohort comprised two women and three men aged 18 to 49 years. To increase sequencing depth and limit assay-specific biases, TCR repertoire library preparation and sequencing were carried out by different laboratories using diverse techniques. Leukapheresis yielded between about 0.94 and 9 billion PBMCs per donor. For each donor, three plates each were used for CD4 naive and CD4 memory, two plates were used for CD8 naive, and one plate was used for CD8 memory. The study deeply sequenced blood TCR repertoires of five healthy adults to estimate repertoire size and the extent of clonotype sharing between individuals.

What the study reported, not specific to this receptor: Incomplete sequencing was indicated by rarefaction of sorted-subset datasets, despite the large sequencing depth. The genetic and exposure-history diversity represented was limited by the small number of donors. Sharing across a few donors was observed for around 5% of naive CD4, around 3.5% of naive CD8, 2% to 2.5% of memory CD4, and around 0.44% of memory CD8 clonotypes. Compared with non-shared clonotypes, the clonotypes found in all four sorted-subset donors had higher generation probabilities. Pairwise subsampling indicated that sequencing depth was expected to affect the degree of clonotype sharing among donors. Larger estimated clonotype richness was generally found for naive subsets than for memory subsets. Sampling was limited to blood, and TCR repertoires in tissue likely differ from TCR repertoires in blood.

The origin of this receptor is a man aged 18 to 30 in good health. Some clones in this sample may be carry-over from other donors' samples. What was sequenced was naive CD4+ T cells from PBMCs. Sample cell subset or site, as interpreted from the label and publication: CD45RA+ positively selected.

The nucleotide sequence is given as TGTGCCAGTAGTGCCTCGGGGACAGGGGCCGCGAACACTGAAGCTTTCTTT. This encodes CASSASGTGAANTEAFF. The chain joins TRBV19 to TRBJ1-1; 10 central nucleotides agree with TRBD1. Looking up the germline V gene (reference sequence) yields CDR1 LNHDA and CDR2 SQIVND. The germline V and J ends show losses of 5 bases and 1 base respectively, and no gene match explains 10 bases of the junction. From cysteine to phenylalanine, the CDR3 is 17 amino acids long. Only the CDR3 region is kept as DNA, spanning 51 bases read in frame from base 1.